The present T cell receptor (beta chain) was sequenced within a study of blood T cell repertoires in COVID-19. Study overall: The United States, Italy and Spain supplied acute and convalescent COVID-19 samples. T cells, B-cell-depleted T cells, or PBMCs supplied cDNA or gDNA.

Germline values: CDR1 SGHNT, CDR2 YYREEE (reference sequence). V shed 4 bases, J shed 5 bases, and the junction held 2 bases outside the gene matches. The CDR3 spans 14 residues. Study processing details: Nucleated cell number was recorded as an estimate derived from reference gene primer amplification. Generated by immunoSEQ multiplex PCR, the TCRdb table keeps only in-frame clones and is missing some. V and J calls and clone size are as listed in that table; D and trimming were resolved from the DNA. The repertoire holds 55,000 to 65,000 clones, with roughly nine tenths as singletons. This TCR was recovered from a man older than 75 in a cohort sampled during active COVID-19. The chain joins TRBV5-4 to TRBJ2-1, with 11 bases aligning to TRBD1. The sample was peripheral blood. Written as DNA, the CDR3 is TGTGCCAGCAGCCAGGGACAGGGGGACAATGAGCAGTTCTTC. It encodes CASSQGQGDNEQFF.